One and the same sample provided the 6 T cell receptor beta chains below, sequenced in a study of response to subunit inactivated influenza vaccine. MiXCR, run by TCRdb on the RT-PCR reads, gives a single entry per CDR3 protein. The data show hundreds of thousands of distinct CDR3 sequences, about a fifth seen once. The sample in question was PBMCs from blood, obtained approximately 5 days after vaccination. These receptor sequences come from a man aged 45-65 years who received an inactivated influenza vaccine.

This clonotype showed up just a few times. This chain links TRBV15 with TRBJ1-2, with D perhaps TRBD1 (6 bases). The CDR3 runs to 16 residues. The germline CDR1 and CDR2 sequences are LNHNV and YYDKDF (reference sequence). With 1 base removed from V and 0 bases from J, the gap between germline ends came to 12 bases. CDR3 in DNA: TGTGCCACCAGCAGAGGAAGGGGGGGAGCTAACTATGGCTACACCTTC. Protein sequence: CATSRGRGGANYGYTF.

The chain carries TRBV7-9 and TRBJ2-1, with 8 bases aligning to TRBD1. Per germline, CDR1 SEHNR and CDR2 FQNEAQ (reference sequence). Trimming took 5 bases from V and 8 from J; bases not matched to a gene: 8. The CDR3 totals 14 residues. Written as DNA, the CDR3 is TGTGCCAGCAGCCTCCAGGGGGCTGGTTATGAGCAGTTCTTC. This encodes CASSLQGAGYEQFF.

The rearrangement joins TRBV21-1 to TRBJ2-7. TRBV21-1 is shown as a pseudogene. This CDR3 is built from 14 residues. This CDR3 is CASSRRPDSYEQYF. CDR3 DNA: TGTGCCAGCAGCAGAAGACCGGACTCCTACGAGCAGTACTTC.

This clonotype was seen at least ten times. The chain joins TRBV20-1 to TRBJ1-1, with 9 bases fitting TRBD1. CDR1 is DFQATT, CDR2 SNEGSKA, per germline (reference sequence). The trim removed 6 bases at V and 10 bases at J, leaving 12 bases unmatched. The CDR3 contains 13 residues. The CDR3 is CSADLGQGISAFF. The CDR3 DNA follows: TGCAGTGCGGACCTGGGACAGGGAATATCAGCTTTCTTT.

This chain uses TRBV27 with TRBJ1-1; TRBD1 aligns across 7 bases. J lost 6 bases, V lost 10 bases, and 17 bases had no gene match. Germline CDR1 is MNHEY and CDR2 is SMNVEV (reference sequence). This CDR3 is 15 amino acids long. CDR3 nucleotides: TGTGCCACCAAGAAACGCCTGACAGGGTCTCCTGAAGCTTTCTTT. Encoded protein: CATKKRLTGSPEAFF.

This clonotype occurred a few times. CDR3 amino acids: CASSAEGEQFF. CDR3 in DNA: TGTGCCAGCTCCGCGGAGGGTGAGCAGTTCTTC. The chain carries TRBV6-6 and TRBJ2-1, with D maybe TRBD2 (6 bases). The CDR3 totals 11 residues. V lost 8 bases, J lost 9 bases, and 11 bases lay in between. CDR1 and CDR2 (germline): MNHNY, SVGAGI (reference sequence).